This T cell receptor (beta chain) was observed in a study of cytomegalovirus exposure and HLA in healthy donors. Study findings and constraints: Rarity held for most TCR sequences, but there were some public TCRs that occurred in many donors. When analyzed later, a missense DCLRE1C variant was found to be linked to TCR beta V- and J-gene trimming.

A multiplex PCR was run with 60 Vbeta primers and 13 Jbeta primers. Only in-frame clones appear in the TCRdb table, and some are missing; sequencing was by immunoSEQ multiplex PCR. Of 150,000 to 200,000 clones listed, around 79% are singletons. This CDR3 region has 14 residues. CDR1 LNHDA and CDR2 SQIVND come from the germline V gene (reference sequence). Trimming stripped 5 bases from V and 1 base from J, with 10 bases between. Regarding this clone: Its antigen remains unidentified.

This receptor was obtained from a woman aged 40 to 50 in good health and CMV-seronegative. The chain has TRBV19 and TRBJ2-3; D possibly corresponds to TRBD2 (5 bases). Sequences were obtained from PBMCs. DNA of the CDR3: TGTGCCAGTAGTTCGAGTAGCGGCACAGATACGCAGTATTTT. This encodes CASSSSSGTDTQYF.